A single sample gave rise to the 10 T cell receptor beta chains below, sequenced in a study of siplizumab effects on memory and regulatory T cells. Clones were sequenced by immunoSEQ multiplex PCR, and TCRdb holds only the in-frame ones, with some missing. The repertoire holds roughly 93,000 clones, with roughly 94% as singletons. The source material was non-Treg CD4+ T cells sorted from blood. Every receptor here comes from a human donor in good health.

CDR3 protein: CASSPRVTEAFF. In DNA, the CDR3 is TGTGCCAGCAGCCCCAGGGTCACTGAAGCTTTCTTT. The chain links TRBV7-6 to TRBJ1-1; a weak D match, TRBD1 (5 bases). CDR1 and CDR2 (germline): SGHVS, FNYEAQ. This CDR3 contains 12 residues. V was pared by 5 bases and J by 4 bases, with 8 bases between. The whole variable domain, filled in from reference TRBV7-6 and TRBJ1-1, reads GAGVSQSPRYKVTKRGQDVALRCDPISGHVSLYWYRQALGQGPEFLTYFNYEAQQDKSGLPNDRFSAERPEGSISTLTIQRTEQRDSAMYRCASSPRVTEAFFGQGTRLTVV.

The rearrangement uses TRBV27 and TRBJ1-4, with a weak D call TRBD1 (6 bases). From germline, CDR1 is MNHEY and CDR2 SMNVEV (reference sequence). V was clipped by 4 bases and J by 3 bases, with 9 bases between them. This CDR3 region has 14 residues. The DNA for the CDR3 is TGTGCCAGCAGTTGGGGGCGGTCTAATGAAAAACTGTTTTTT. It translates to CASSWGRSNEKLFF.

The chain is built from TRBV7-9 and TRBJ1-1; D possibly corresponds to TRBD1 (5 bases). The CDR3 totals 13 residues. Germline V gene sequence: CDR1 SEHNR, CDR2 FQNEAQ (reference sequence). V was clipped by 3 bases and J by 2 bases, with 7 bases between them. CDR3 nucleotide sequence: TGTGCCAGCAGCTTCGGGGGTAACACTGAAGCTTTCTTT. Its translation: CASSFGGNTEAFF.

V usage is TRBV7-2 and J usage is TRBJ2-7; possibly TRBD2 for D (6 bases). This CDR3 has 15 residues. Trimming took off 7 bases at V and 1 base at J, with 17 bases between the two ends. CDR1 SGHTA and CDR2 FQGNSA come from the germline V gene. The CDR3 bases are TGTGCCAGCACCCTAAGTAGCGGAAAATCCTACGAGCAGTACTTC. It translates to CASTLSSGKSYEQYF.

The V and J genes are TRBV7-9 and TRBJ1-1, with unresolved D. In germline, CDR1 is SEHNR, CDR2 FQNEAQ (reference sequence). Trimming shortened V by 2 bases and J by 4 bases, and 5 bases separated the two germline ends. The CDR3 is 12 amino acids. CDR3 sequence reads: CASSLLGTEAFF. Here the CDR3 DNA reads TGTGCCAGCAGCTTATTGGGCACTGAAGCTTTCTTT.

The chain has TRBV5-3 and TRBJ2-1; 7 nucleotides align to TRBD2. TRBV5-3 qualifies as an ORF whose function is uncertain. The CDR3 loop spans 16 amino acids. The trim removed 3 bases at V and 0 bases at J, leaving 6 bases unmatched. The CDR3 region has the DNA TGTGCCAGAAGCTCAAATAGCGGGTTCTCCTACAATGAGCAGTTCTTC. Its protein is CARSSNSGFSYNEQFF.

The J gene is TRBJ2-7, the V gene TRBV6-1; D unresolved. CDR3 size: 13 residues. Germline V gene data show CDR1 as MNHNS and CDR2 as SASEGT. Trimming cost V 7 bases and J 6 bases, with 16 bases left between them. The DNA of the CDR3 is TGTGCCAGCATCCGGACGGGTTTCGGCGAGCAGTACTTC. Translation: CASIRTGFGEQYF.

This CDR3 is CASSLWNRPLNTEAFF. The CDR3, as DNA: TGTGCCAGCAGCTTGTGGAACCGACCCCTGAACACTGAAGCTTTCTTT. The chain carries TRBV5-6 and TRBJ1-1; D gene ambiguous. V lost 1 base and J 0 bases, leaving 13 bases between the germline ends. Germline V gene lookup returns CDR1 SGHDT and CDR2 YYEEEE. This CDR3 has 16 amino acids.

The genes are TRBV5-4 and TRBJ2-2; 7 bases align to TRBD2. Looked up from germline, CDR1 is SGHNT and CDR2 is YYREEE (reference sequence). This CDR3 contains 18 residues. V lost 10 bases, J lost 6 bases, and 24 bases stayed unmatched. The CDR3 reads CAGPWGEGKGGRAGELFF. The CDR3 DNA follows: TGTGCCGGCCCCTGGGGGGAGGGGAAGGGAGGTAGAGCCGGGGAGCTGTTTTTT.

V and J are TRBV4-1 and TRBJ2-1, with TRBD2 identical over 9 bases. Trimming took 1 base from V and 4 from J; bases not matched to a gene: 8. This CDR3 has 17 amino acids. Germline lookup yields CDR1 MGHRA and CDR2 YSYEKL. The CDR3 bases are TGCGCCAGCAGCCAAGCCTCGAAGACTAGCGGATACAATGAGCAGTTCTTC. Translation: CASSQASKTSGYNEQFF.